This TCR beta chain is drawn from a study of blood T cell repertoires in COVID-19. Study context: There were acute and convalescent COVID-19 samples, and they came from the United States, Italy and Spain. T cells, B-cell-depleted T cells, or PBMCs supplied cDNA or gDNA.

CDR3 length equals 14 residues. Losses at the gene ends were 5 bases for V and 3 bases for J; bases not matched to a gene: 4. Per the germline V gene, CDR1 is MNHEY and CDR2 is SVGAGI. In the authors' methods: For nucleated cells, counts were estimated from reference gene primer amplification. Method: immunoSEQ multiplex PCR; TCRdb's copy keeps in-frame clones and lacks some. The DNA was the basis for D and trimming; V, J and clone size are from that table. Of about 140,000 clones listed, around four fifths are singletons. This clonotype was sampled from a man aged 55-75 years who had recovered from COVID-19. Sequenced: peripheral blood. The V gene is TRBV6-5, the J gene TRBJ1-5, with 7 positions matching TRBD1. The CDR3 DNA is TGTGCCAGCAGTAAGGACAGGTACAATCAGCCCCAGCATTTT. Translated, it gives CASSKDRYNQPQHF.